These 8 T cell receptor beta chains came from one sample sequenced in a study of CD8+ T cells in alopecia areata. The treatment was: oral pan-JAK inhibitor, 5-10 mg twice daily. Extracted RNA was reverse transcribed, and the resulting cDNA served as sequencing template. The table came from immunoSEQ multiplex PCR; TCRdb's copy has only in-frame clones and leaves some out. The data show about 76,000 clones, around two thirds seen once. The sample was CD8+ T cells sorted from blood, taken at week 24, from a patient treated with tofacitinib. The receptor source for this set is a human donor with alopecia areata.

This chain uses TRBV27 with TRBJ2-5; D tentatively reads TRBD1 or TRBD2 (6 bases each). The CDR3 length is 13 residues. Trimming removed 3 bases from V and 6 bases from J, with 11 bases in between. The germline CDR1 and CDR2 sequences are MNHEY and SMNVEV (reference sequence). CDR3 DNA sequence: TGTGCCAGCAGTTTCACGGGGGCCAAGACCCAGTACTTC. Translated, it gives CASSFTGAKTQYF.

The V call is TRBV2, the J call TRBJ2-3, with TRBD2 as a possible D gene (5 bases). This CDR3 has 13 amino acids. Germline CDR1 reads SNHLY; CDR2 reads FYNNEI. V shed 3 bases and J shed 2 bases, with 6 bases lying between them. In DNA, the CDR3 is TGTGCCAGCAGTGAGGAGGCCACAGATACGCAGTATTTT. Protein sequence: CASSEEATDTQYF.

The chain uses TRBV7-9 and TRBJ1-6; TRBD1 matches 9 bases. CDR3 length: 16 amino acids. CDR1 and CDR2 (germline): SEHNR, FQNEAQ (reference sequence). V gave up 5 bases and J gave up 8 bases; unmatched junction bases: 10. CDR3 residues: CASSRDRATNYSPLHF. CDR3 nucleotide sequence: TGTGCCAGCAGCAGGGACAGGGCGACGAATTATTCACCCCTCCACTTT.

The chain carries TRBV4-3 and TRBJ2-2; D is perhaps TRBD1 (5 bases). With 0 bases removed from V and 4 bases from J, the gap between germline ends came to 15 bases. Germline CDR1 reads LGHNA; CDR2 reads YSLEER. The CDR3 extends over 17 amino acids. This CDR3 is CASSQDQSGISTGELFF. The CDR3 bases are TGCGCCAGCAGCCAAGATCAGTCAGGGATTAGCACCGGGGAGCTGTTTTTT.

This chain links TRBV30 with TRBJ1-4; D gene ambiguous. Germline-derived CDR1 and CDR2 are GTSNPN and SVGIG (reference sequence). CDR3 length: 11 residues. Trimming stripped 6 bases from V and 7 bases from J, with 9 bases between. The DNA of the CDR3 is TGTGCCTGCTGGAGTGCTGAAAAACTGTTTTTT. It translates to CACWSAEKLFF. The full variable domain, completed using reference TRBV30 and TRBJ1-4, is SQTIHQWPATLVQPVGSPLSLECTVEGTSNPNLYWYRQAAGRGLQLLFYSVGIGQISSEVPQNLSASRPQDRQFILSSKKLLLSDSGFYLCACWSAEKLFFGSGTQLSVL.

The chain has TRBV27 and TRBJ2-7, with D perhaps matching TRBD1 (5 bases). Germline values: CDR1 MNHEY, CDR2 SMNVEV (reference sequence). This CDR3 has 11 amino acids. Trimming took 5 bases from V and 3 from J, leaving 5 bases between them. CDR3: CASSRGYEQYF. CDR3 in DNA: TGTGCCAGCAGTAGGGGCTACGAGCAGTACTTC.

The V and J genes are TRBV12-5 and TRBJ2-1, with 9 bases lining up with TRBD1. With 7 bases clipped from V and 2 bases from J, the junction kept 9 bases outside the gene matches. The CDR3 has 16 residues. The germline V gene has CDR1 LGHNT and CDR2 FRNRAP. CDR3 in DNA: TGTGCTAGTGCTGTGGGACAGGGACATCCCTACAATGAGCAGTTCTTC. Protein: CASAVGQGHPYNEQFF.

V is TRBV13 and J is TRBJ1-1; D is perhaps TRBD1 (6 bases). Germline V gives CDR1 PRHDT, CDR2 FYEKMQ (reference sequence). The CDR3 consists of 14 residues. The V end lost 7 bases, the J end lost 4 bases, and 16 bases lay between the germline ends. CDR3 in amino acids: CASIQEGGGTEAFF. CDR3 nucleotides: TGTGCCAGCATCCAGGAGGGAGGGGGCACTGAAGCTTTCTTT.